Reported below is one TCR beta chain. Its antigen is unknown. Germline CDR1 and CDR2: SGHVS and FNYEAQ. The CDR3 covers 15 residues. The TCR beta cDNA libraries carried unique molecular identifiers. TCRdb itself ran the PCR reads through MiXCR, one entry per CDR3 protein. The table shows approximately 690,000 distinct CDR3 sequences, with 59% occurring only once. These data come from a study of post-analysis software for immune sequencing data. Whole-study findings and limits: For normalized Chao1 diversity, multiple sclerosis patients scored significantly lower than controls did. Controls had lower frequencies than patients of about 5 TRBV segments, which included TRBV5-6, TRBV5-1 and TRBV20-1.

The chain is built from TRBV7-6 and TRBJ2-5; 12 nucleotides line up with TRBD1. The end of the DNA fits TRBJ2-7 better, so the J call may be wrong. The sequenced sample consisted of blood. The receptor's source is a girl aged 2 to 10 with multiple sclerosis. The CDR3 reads CASSSGTGGFHEQYF. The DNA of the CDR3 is TGTGCCAGCAGCAGCGGGACAGGGGGCTTCCACGAGCAGTACTTC.